The rows below give T cell receptor beta chains drawn from one sample of a study of beta chain features in type 1 diabetes. Repertoires were generated with immunoSEQ multiplex PCR, while TCRdb's copy carries only in-frame clones and drops some. Here the sample spans hundreds of thousands of clones, roughly 12% being singletons. The sequencing sample was made of naive CD4+ T cells from blood. These receptors were collected from a young man in good health. Each CDR3 is given with its conserved first and last residue. The D gene is left open where the match is weak. Only some rows state a clone size, as once, few, many or a class for expanded clones.

v_call	d_call	clone_size	j_call	cdr3_nt	cdr3_aa
TRBV6-5	NA	few	TRBJ2-5	TGTGCCAGCAGGACCGGACTGCCTCAAGAGACCCAGTACTTC	CASRTGLPQETQYF
TRBV18	TRBD1	few	TRBJ1-2	TGTGCCAGCTCACCACCGGACAGGAACTATGGCTACACCTTC	CASSPPDRNYGYTF
TRBV28	NA	NA	TRBJ2-7	TGTGCCAGCAGTTCCAGCCACTACCCCTCCTACGAGCAGTACTTC	CASSSSHYPSYEQYF
TRBV21-1	NA	NA	TRBJ2-4	TGTGCCAGCACCACGAGACGGGATCTAGGAGCCAAAAACATTCAGTACTTC	CASTTRRDLGAKNIQYF
TRBV13	TRBD1	few	TRBJ2-7	TGTGCCAGCAGCTTAGGGGACAGGGGTGCCTACGAGCAGTACTTC	CASSLGDRGAYEQYF
TRBV28	NA	NA	TRBJ1-5	TGTGCCAGCTTGACAGGCAATCAGCCCCAGCATTTT	CASLTGNQPQHF
TRBV20-1	NA	few	TRBJ2-1	TGCAGTGCTATAATCAATGAGCAGTTCTTC	CSAIINEQFF
TRBV29-1	NA	NA	TRBJ1-2	TGCAGCGCCGCACAGGGTAACTATGGCTACACCTTC	CSAAQGNYGYTF
TRBV30	NA	few	TRBJ1-3	TGTGCCTGGAGTGTGGAGGGGCCCAAAGCCAACTCTGGAAACACCATATATTTT	CAWSVEGPKANSGNTIYF
TRBV2	NA	few	TRBJ1-5	TGTGCCAGTACAGGGTGGGGGCGGCAGCCCCAGCATTTT	CASTGWGRQPQHF
TRBV7-9	TRBD2	few	TRBJ2-5	TGTGCCAGCAGCCCAGGGACTAGCGGGAGGATTCCGCGGGAGACCCAGTACTTC	CASSPGTSGRIPRETQYF
TRBV6-6	NA	NA	TRBJ1-2	TGTGCCAGCAGTTCAAACAGGGTTGGCTACACCTTC	CASSSNRVGYTF
TRBV4-3	NA	few	TRBJ1-5	TGCGCCAGCAGCCAAGGGAGGGCCAGCCCCAATCAGCCCCAGCATTTT	CASSQGRASPNQPQHF
TRBV7-2	TRBD2	NA	TRBJ2-3	TGTGCCAGCAGTCCCACTAGCGGGGTACTCACAGATACGCAGTATTTT	CASSPTSGVLTDTQYF
TRBV5-4	NA	NA	TRBJ2-6	TGTGCCAGCAGCCCTTGGGCAAGCTCTGGGGCCAACGTCCTGACTTTC	CASSPWASSGANVLTF
TRBV12-5	NA	NA	TRBJ2-2	TGTGCTAGCGAGAGATCCGGGGAGCTGTTTTTT	CASERSGELFF
TRBV7-9	NA	few	TRBJ1-1	TGTGCCAGCAGCTTAGGACGGCCAGGGGAGAACACTGAAGCTTTCTTT	CASSLGRPGENTEAFF
TRBV6-5	NA	once	TRBJ2-7	TGTGCCAGCAGTTTTTTCGACAGACGCGAGCAGTACTTC	CASSFFDRREQYF
TRBV4-3	NA	few	TRBJ2-1	TGCGCCAGCAGTTTGGGACTCGGCAATGAGCAGTTCTTC	CASSLGLGNEQFF
TRBV28	TRBD1	few	TRBJ2-7	TGTGCCAGCAGGATCACAGGGGGCAGGCCGAGCTTC	CASRITGGRPSF
TRBV7-2	NA	NA	TRBJ2-7	TGTGCCAGCAGCTTAAGGCCGATCGGAGGCTCCTACGAGCAGTACTTC	CASSLRPIGGSYEQYF
TRBV7-2	TRBD2	NA	TRBJ2-2	TGTGCCAGCAGCTCACTAGCGGCCGGGGAGCTGTTTTTT	CASSSLAAGELFF
TRBV27	NA	NA	TRBJ2-5	TGTGCCAGCAGCCCCTCGGGGGTTGGGACCCAGTACTTC	CASSPSGVGTQYF
TRBV5-6	NA	NA	TRBJ1-3	TGTGCCAGCAGCTTGGTAGGGGCTGGAAACACCATATATTTT	CASSLVGAGNTIYF
TRBV27	TRBD1	few	TRBJ1-1	TGTGCCAGCGGAATAGACAGGGCTGAAGCTTTCTTT	CASGIDRAEAFF
TRBV28	TRBD2	NA	TRBJ2-1	TGTGCCAGCAGTATCTCAAGCGGGAGCTCCTACAATGAGCAGTTCTTC	CASSISSGSSYNEQFF
TRBV27	TRBD2	NA	TRBJ2-7	TGTGCCAGCAGTGTAGAGCGGGGGAGCTCCTACGAGCAGTACTTC	CASSVERGSSYEQYF
TRBV4-2	NA	NA	TRBJ1-5	TGTGCCAGCAGCCAAGGACAGGCTTCATATAGCAATCAGCCCCAGCATTTT	CASSQGQASYSNQPQHF